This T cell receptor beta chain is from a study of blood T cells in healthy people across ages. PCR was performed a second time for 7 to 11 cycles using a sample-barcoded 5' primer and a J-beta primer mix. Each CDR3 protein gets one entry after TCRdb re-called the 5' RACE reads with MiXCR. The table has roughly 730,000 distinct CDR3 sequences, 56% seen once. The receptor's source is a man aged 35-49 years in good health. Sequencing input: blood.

In DNA form, the CDR3 reads TGCAGTGGTCTCGGGGATAGCAATCAGCCCCAGCATTTT. Its protein product is CSGLGDSNQPQHF. The chain joins TRBV20-1 to TRBJ1-5; D ambiguous. V was cut by 7 bases and J by 0 bases, with 10 bases left in between. The CDR3 runs 13 residues. The germline gives CDR1 DFQATT, CDR2 SNEGSKA (reference sequence).